This TCR beta chain was retrieved from a study of T-cell reconstitution after alpha-beta-depleted transplantation in children. There are a few counts of this clonotype. Unique molecular identifiers were incorporated during preparation of the TCRbeta library. TCRdb recomputed calls from the PCR reads with MiXCR, one row per CDR3 protein. The table has roughly 220,000 distinct CDR3 sequences, around 12% seen once; the top ten hold approximately 2.9%. Germline lookup yields CDR1 GTSNPN and CDR2 SVGIG (reference sequence). V lost 6 bases to trimming and J lost 1 base; unmatched junction nucleotides: 2. The CDR3 totals 13 residues.

The TCR originated in a human donor who donated a stem cell graft to a child with acute lymphoblastic leukemia. Sequenced here: PBMCs from the stem cell graft donor, sampled from the stem cell graft. The chain couples TRBV30 to TRBJ2-2, with 7 bases aligning to TRBD1. CDR3 bases: TGTGCCTGCCGACAGGGGAACACCGGGGAGCTGTTTTTT. It translates to CACRQGNTGELFF.